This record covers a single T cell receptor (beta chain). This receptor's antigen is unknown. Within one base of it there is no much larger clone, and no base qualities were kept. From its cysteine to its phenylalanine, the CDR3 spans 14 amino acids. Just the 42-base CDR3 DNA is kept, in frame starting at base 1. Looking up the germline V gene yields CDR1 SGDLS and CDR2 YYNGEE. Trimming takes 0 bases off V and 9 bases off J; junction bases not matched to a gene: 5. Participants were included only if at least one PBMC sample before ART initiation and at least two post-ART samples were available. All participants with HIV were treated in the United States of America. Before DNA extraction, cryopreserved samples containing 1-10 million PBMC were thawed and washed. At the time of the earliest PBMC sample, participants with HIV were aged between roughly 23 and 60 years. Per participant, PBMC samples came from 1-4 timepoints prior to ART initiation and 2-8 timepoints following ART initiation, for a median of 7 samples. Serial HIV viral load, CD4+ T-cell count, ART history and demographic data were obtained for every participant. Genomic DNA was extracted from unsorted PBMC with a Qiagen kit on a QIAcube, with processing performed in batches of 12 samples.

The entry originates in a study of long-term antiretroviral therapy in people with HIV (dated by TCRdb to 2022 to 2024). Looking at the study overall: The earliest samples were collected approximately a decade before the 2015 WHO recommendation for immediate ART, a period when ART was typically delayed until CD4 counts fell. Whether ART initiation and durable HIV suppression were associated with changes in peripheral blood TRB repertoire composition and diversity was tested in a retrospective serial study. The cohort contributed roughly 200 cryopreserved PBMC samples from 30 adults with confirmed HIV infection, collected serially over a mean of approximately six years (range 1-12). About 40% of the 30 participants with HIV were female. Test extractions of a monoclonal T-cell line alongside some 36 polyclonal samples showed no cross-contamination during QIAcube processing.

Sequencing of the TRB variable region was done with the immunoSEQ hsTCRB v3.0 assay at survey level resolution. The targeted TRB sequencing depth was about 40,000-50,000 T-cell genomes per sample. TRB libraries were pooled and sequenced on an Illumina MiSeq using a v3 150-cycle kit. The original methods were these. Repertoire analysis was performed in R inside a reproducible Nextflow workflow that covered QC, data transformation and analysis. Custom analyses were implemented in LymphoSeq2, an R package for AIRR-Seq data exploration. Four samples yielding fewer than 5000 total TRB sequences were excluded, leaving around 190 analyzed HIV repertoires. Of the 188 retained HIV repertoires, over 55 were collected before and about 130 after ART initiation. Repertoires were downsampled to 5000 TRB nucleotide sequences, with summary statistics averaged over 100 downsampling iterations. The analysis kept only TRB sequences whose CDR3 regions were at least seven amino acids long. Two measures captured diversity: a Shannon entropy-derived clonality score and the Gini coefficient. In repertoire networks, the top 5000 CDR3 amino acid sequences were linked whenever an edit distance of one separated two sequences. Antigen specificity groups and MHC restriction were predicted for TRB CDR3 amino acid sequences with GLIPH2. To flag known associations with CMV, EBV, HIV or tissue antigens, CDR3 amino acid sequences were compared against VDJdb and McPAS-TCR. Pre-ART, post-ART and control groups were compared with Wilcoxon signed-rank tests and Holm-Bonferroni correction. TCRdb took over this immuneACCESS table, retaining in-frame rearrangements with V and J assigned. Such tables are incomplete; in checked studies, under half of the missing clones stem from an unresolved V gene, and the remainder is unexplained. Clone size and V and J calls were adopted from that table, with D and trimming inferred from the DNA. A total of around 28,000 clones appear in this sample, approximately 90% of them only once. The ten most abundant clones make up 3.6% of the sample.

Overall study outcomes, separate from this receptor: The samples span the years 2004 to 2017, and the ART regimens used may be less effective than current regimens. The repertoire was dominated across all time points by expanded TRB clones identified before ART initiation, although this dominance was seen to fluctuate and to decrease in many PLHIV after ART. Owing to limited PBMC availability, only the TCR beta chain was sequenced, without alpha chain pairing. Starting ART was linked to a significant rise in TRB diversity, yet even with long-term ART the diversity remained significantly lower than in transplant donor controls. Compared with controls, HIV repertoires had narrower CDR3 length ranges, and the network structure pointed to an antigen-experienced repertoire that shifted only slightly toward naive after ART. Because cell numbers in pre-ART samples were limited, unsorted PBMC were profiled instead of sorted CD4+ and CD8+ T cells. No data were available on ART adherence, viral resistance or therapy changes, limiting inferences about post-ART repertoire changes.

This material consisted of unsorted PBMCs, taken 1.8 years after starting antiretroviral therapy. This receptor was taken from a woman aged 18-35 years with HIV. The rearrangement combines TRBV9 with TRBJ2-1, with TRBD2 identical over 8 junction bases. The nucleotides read TGTGCCAGCAGCGTAGCTGGGACTAGAGGTGAGCAGTTCTTC. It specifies CASSVAGTRGEQFF.